The clone carrying this T cell receptor beta chain was recorded once. Its target is not known. Sequencing used immunoSEQ multiplex PCR; TCRdb keeps in-frame clones, though not all of them. In the table there are under 40,000 clones, roughly four fifths of which are singletons. The sample originates from a study of vaccination effects on CD4 cells after COVID-19. Study details: Post-vaccine specimens arrived a median 72 days past the second dose. The study's findings and limits: Late after vaccination, infection- and vaccine-induced clones showed marked clonal contraction.

Per germline, CDR1 SNHLY and CDR2 FYNNEI. Trimming shortened V by 7 bases and J by 0 bases, and 11 bases separated the two germline ends. The length of the CDR3 is 14 residues. Antigen-specific CD4+ T cell clonotypes were called by their expansion after viral peptide-pool culture in ViraFEST. Isolating CD4+ T cells followed around nine days of culture. Subjects were given two BNT162b2 or mRNA-1273 vaccine doses. According to the study, vaccine recipients showed no prior SARS-CoV-2 infection and negative nucleocapsid antibodies. The receptor's source is a human donor who received a COVID-19 vaccine. Some clones in this sample may be carry-over from other donors' samples. The starting material was CD4+ T cells from PBMCs cultured with HCoV-NL63 spike peptides, obtained after COVID-19 vaccination. The chain is built from TRBV2 and TRBJ2-3, with D tentatively TRBD2 (5 bases). This chain's CDR3 is CASIRRASTDTQYF. CDR3 bases: TGTGCCAGCATCCGGCGGGCAAGCACAGATACGCAGTATTTT.